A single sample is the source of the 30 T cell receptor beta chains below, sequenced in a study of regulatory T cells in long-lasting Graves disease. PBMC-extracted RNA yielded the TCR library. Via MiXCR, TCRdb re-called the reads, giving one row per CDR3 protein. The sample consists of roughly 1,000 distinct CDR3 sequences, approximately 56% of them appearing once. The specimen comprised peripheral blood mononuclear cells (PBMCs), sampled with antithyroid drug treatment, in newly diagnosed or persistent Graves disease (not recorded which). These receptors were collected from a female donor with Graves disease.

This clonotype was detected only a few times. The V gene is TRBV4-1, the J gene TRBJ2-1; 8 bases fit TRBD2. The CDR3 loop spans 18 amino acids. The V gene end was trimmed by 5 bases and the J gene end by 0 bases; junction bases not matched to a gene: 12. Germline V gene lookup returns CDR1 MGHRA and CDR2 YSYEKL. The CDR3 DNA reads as TGCGCCAGCAGCAAAGTCCGGGGGGGACCAAGCTCCTACAATGAGCAGTTCTTC. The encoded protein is CASSKVRGGPSSYNEQFF.

The DNA for the CDR3 is TGTGCCAGCAGTGAAGCTGGACGGAACTATGGCTACACCTTC. Amino acids: CASSEAGRNYGYTF. This chain links TRBV2 with TRBJ1-2; no firm D call. The germline gives CDR1 SNHLY, CDR2 FYNNEI. V was trimmed by 0 bases and J by 2 bases, leaving 7 bases between them. This CDR3 comprises 14 residues.

In nucleotides, the CDR3 is TGTGCCAGCAGTGACACAGGATCCGGGGAGCTGTTTTTT. Its translation: CASSDTGSGELFF. The chain joins TRBV6-4 to TRBJ2-2; D is perhaps TRBD1 (5 bases). Germline V gene lookup returns CDR1 MRHNA and CDR2 SNTAGT. The V gene lost 2 bases and the J gene lost 6 bases, with 7 bases spanning the gap. The length of the CDR3 is 13 residues.

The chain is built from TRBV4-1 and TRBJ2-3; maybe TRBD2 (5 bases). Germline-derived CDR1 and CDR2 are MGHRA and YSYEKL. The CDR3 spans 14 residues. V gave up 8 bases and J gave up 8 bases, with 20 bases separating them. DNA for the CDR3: TGCGCCAGCCGTGATAGGTCACCCCGGGGTACGCAGTATTTT. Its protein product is CASRDRSPRGTQYF.

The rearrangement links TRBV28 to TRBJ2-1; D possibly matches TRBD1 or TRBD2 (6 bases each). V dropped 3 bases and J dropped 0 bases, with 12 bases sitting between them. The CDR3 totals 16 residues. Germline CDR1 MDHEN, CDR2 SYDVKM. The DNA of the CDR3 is TGTGCCAGCAGTTTTAGGAGGGGGAGCTCCTACAATGAGCAGTTCTTC. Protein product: CASSFRRGSSYNEQFF.

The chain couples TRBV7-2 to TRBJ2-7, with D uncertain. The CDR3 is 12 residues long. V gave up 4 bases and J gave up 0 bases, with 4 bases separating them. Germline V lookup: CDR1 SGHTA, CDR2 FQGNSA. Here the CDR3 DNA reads TGTGCCAGCAGCTCAAGCTCCTACGAGCAGTACTTC. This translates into CASSSSSYEQYF.

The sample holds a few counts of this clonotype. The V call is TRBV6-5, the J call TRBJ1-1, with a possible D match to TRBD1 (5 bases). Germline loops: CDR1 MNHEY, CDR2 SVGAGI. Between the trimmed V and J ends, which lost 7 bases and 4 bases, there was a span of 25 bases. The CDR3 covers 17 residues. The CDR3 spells CASTLRGGAQMATEAFF. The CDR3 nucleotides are TGTGCCAGCACCCTAAGGGGAGGCGCGCAGATGGCCACTGAAGCTTTCTTT.

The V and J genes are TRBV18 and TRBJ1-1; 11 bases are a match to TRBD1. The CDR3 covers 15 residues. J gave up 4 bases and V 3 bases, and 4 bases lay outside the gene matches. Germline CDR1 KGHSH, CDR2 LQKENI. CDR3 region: CASSPGTGGTTEAFF. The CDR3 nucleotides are TGTGCCAGCTCACCGGGGACAGGGGGGACCACTGAAGCTTTCTTT.

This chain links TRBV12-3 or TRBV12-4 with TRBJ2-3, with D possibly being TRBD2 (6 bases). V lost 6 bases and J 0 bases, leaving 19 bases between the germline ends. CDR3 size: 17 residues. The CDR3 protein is CASSGGTVTASTDTQYF. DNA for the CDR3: TGTGCCAGCAGCGGCGGGACTGTGACAGCTAGCACAGATACGCAGTATTTT.

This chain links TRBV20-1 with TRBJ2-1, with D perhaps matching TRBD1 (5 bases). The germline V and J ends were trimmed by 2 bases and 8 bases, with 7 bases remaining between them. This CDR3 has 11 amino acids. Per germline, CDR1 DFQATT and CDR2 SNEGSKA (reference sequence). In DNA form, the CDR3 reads TGCAGTGCTAGAAGGGGCTATGAGCAGTTCTTC. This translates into CSARRGYEQFF.

CDR3 loop: CASSPRGLSNQPQHF. CDR3 coding DNA: TGTGCCAGCTCACCACGAGGTCTGAGCAATCAGCCCCAGCATTTT. The chain recombines TRBV18 with TRBJ1-5; D is unresolved. The CDR3 is made up of 15 amino acids. The V and J ends lost 1 base and 1 base respectively, with 8 bases between them. Germline assignment: CDR1 KGHSH and CDR2 LQKENI.

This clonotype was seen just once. The CDR3 loop reads CASSEREGTQYF. CDR3 DNA sequence: TGTGCCAGTAGCGAGCGGGAGGGGACGCAGTATTTT. The rearrangement joins TRBV19 to TRBJ2-3, with 10 bases aligning to TRBD2. V shed 6 bases, J shed 9 bases, and the junction held 3 bases outside the gene matches. CDR1 LNHDA and CDR2 SQIVND come from the germline V gene (reference sequence). The CDR3 spans 12 residues.

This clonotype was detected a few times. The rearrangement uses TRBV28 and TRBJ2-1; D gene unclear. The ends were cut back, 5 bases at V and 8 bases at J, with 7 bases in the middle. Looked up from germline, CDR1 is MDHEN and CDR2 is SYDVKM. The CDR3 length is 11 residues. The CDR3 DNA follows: TGTGCCAGCAGTCCGACTGATGAGCAGTTCTTC. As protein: CASSPTDEQFF.

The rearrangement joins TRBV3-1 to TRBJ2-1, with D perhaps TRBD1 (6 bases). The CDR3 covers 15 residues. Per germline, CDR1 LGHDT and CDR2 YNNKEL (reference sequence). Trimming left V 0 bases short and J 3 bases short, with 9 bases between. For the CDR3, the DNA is TGTGCCAGCAGCCAAGAACCACAGGGCTACAATGAGCAGTTCTTC. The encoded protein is CASSQEPQGYNEQFF.

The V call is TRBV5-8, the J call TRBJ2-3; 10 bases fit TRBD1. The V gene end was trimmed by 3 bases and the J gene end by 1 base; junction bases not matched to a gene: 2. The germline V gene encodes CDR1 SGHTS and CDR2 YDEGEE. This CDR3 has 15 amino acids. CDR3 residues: CASSWTGGGTDTQYF. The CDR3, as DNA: TGTGCCAGCAGCTGGACAGGGGGGGGCACAGATACGCAGTATTTT.

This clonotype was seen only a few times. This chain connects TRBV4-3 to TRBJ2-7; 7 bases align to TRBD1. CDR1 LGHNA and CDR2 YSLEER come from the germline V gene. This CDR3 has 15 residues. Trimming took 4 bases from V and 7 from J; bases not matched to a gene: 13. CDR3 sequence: CASSPQPGQNKEQYF. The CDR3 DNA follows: TGCGCCAGCAGCCCTCAACCGGGACAGAATAAAGAGCAGTACTTC.

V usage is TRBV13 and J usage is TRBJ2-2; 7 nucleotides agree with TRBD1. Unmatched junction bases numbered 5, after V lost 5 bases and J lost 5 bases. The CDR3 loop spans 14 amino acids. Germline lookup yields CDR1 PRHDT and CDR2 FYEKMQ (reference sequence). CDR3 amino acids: CASSPTGSTGELFF. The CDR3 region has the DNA TGTGCCAGCAGCCCGACAGGGAGTACCGGGGAGCTGTTTTTT.

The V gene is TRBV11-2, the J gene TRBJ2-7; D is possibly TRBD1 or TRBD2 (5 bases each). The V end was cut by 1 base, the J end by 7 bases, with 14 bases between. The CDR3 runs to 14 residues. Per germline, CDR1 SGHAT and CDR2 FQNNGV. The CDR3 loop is CASSLAGPIQEQYF. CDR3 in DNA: TGTGCCAGCAGCTTAGCGGGACCTATTCAAGAGCAGTACTTC.

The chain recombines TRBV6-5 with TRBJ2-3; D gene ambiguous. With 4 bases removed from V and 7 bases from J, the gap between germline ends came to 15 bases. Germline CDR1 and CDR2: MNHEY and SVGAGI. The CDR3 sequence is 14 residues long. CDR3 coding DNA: TGTGCCAGCAGTTCCCGTCAACGTGCGAATACGCAGTATTTT. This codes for CASSSRQRANTQYF.

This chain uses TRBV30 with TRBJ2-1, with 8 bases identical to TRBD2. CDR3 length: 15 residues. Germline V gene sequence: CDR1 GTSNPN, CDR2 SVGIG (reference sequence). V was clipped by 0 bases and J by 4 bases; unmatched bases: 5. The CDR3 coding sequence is TGTGCCTGGAGTGTATCTGAGCGGGGGTACAATGAGCAGTTCTTC. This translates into CAWSVSERGYNEQFF.

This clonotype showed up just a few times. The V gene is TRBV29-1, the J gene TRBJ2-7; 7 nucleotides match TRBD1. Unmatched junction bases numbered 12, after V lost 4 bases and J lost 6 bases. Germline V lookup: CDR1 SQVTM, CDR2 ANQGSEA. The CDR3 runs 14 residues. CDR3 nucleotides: TGCAGCGTTGGGAGGATCGGGACAGTGAGCGAGCAGTACTTC. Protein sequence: CSVGRIGTVSEQYF.

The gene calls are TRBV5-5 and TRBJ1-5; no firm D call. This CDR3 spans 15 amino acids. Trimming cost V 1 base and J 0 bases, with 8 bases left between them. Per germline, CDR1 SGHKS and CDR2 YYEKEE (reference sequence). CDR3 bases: TGTGCCAGCAGCTTGTCAGTACTTAGCAATCAGCCCCAGCATTTT. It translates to CASSLSVLSNQPQHF. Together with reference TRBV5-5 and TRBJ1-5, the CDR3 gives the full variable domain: DAGVTQSPTHLIKTRGQQVTLRCSPISGHKSVSWYQQVLGQGPQFIFQYYEKEERGRGNFPDRFSARQFPNYSSELNVNALLLGDSALYLCASSLSVLSNQPQHFGDGTRLSIL.

CDR3 in DNA: TGTGCCAGCAGCTCATTAGCGGGAGGGGTCGATGAGCAGTTCTTC. Translated, it gives CASSSLAGGVDEQFF. The V call is TRBV7-3, the J call TRBJ2-1, with 11 bases matching TRBD2. The trim removed 4 bases at V and 8 bases at J, leaving 7 bases unmatched. The germline V gene has CDR1 SGHTA and CDR2 FQGTGA. CDR3 length: 15 residues.

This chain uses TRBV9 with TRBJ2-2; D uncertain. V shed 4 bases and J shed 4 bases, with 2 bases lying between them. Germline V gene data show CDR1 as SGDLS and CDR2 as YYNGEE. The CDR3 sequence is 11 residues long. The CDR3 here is CASSLTGELFF. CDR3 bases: TGTGCCAGCAGCCTCACCGGGGAGCTGTTTTTT. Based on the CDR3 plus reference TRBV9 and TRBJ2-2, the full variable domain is DSGVTQTPKHLITATGQRVTLRCSPRSGDLSVYWYQQSLDQGLQFLIQYYNGEERAKGNILERFSAQQFPDLHSELNLSSLELGDSALYFCASSLTGELFFGEGSRLTVL.

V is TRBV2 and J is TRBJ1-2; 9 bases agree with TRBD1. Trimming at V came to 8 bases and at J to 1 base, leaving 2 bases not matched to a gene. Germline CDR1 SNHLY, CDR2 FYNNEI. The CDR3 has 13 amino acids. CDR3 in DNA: TGTGCCAGCCGGACAGGGGTTAACTATGGCTACACCTTC. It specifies CASRTGVNYGYTF.

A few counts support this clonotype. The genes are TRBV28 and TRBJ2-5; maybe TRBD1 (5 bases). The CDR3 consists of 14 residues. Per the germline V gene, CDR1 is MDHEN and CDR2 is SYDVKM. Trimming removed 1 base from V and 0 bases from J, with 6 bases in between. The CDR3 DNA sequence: TGTGCCAGCAGTTTATCAGGGAACCAAGAGACCCAGTACTTC. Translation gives CASSLSGNQETQYF.

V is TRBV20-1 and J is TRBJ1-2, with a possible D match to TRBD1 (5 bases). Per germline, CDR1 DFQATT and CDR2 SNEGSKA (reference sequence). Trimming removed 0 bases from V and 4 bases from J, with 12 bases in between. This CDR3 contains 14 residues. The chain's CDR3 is CSARDEGRSYGYTF. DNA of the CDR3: TGCAGTGCTAGAGATGAGGGGAGGTCCTATGGCTACACCTTC.

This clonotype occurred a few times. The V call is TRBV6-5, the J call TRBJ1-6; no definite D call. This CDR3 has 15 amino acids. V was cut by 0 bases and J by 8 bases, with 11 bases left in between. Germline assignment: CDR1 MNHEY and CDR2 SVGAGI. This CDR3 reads CASSYSRGRDSPLHF. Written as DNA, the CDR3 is TGTGCCAGCAGTTACTCGAGAGGGAGGGATTCACCCCTCCACTTT.

In nucleotides, the CDR3 is TGTGCCAGCAGCTTAACGCCAGGGATCGCGAACACCGGGGAGCTGTTTTTT. It yields the protein CASSLTPGIANTGELFF. This chain joins TRBV7-3 and TRBJ2-2, with TRBD1 as a possible D gene (5 bases). CDR1 and CDR2 from the germline V gene are SGHTA and FQGTGA. CDR3 length equals 17 residues. Trimming stripped 0 bases from V and 0 bases from J, with 11 bases between.

CDR3 region: CASSFQTGSNEQFF. CDR3 DNA: TGTGCCAGCAGCTTCCAAACAGGGAGCAATGAGCAGTTCTTC. This rearrangement joins TRBV11-3 to TRBJ2-1; TRBD1 might be the D (6 bases). The CDR3 is 14 amino acids. The germline CDR1 and CDR2 sequences are SGHNT and YENEEA. Trimming removed 3 bases at V and 6 bases at J, with 12 bases between.